This T cell receptor (beta chain) was observed in a study of blood T cell repertoires in COVID-19. The wider study: The United States, Italy and Spain supplied acute and convalescent COVID-19 samples. In each case, the material was cDNA or gDNA derived from T cells, B-cell-depleted T cells, or PBMCs.

Profiling relied on immunoSEQ multiplex PCR, and the TCRdb table lists in-frame clones only, not all of them. The table records roughly 480,000 clones, roughly 89% of them present only once. The CDR3 extends over 16 amino acids. Germline trimming cut 4 bases from V and 2 bases from J; bases unmatched to any gene: 6. CDR1 and CDR2 from the germline V gene are SGHNT and YYREEE (reference sequence). This clone was detected only a few times. Patients at the Seattle site were enrolled during active infection and followed longitudinally. This TCR came from a man between 18 and 35 years old with COVID-19, enrolled during active disease. The sequenced sample consisted of peripheral blood. The chain recombines TRBV5-4 with TRBJ2-6; TRBD1 matches at 7 bases. CDR3 DNA: TGTGCCAGCAGCGGGGAACAGGGGACTGGGGCCAACGTCCTGACTTTC. The encoded protein is CASSGEQGTGANVLTF.